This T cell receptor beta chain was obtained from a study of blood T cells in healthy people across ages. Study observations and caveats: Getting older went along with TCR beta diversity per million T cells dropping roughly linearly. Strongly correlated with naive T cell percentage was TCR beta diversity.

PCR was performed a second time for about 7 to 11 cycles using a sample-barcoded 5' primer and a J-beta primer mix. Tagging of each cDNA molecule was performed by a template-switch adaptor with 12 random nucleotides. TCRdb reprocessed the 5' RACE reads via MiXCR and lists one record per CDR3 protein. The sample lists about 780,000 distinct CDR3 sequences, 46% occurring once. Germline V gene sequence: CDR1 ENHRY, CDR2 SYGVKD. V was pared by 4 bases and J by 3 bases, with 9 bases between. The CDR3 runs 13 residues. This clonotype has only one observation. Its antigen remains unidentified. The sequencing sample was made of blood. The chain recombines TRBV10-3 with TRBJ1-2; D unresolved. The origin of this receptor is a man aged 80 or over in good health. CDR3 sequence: CAISVSGDYGYTF. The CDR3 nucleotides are TGTGCCATCAGTGTGTCCGGTGACTATGGCTACACCTTC.